This T cell receptor beta chain was recovered during a study of lymphopenia after photon versus proton radiotherapy. General study results and limits: Oligoclonal CD8+ Temra expansion after nadir drove photon patients' diversity drop. A bigger post-nadir fall in TCR diversity correlated inversely with survival time in deceased patients.

In the case of this clone: Its target is not known.

CDR1 MNHNS and CDR2 SASEGT come from the germline V gene. The V gene lost 7 bases and the J gene lost 3 bases, with 6 bases spanning the gap. The length of the CDR3 is 11 residues. Sequencing used immunoSEQ multiplex PCR; TCRdb keeps in-frame clones, though not all of them. The sample lists about 30,000 clones, over 85% seen once, with around 0.72% in the top ten. The TCR comes from a woman in her 50s with cholangiocarcinoma. J is TRBJ1-1 and V is TRBV6-1, with D unclear. Material: peripheral blood, obtained from a patient treated with photon-based radiotherapy. CDR3 residues: CASTPYTEAFF. In DNA, the CDR3 is TGTGCCAGCACCCCGTACACTGAAGCTTTCTTT.